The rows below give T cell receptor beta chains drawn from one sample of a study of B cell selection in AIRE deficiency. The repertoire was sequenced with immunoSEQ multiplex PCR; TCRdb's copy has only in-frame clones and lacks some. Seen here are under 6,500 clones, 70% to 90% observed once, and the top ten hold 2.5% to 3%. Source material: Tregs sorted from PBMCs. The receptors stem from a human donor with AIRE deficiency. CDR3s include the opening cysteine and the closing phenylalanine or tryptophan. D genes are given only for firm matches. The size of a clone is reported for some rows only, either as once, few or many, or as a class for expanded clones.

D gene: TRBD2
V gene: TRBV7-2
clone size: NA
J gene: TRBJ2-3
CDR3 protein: CASSLVIGRGTDTQYF
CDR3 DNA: TGTGCCAGCAGCTTAGTTATAGGGAGGGGCACAGATACGCAGTATTTT

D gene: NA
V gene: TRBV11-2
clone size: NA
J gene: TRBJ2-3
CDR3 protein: CASSFQGGEGQYF
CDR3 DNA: TGTGCCAGCAGCTTTCAGGGGGGGGAGGGGCAGTATTTT

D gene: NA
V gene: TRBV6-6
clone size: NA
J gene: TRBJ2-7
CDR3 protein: CASSYVAYEQYF
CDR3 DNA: TGTGCCAGCAGTTACGTGGCCTACGAGCAGTACTTC

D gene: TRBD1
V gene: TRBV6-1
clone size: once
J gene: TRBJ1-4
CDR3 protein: CASTSSGGYEKLFF
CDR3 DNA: TGTGCCAGCACATCCTCAGGGGGCTATGAAAAACTGTTTTTT

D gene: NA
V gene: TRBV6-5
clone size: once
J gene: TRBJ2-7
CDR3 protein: CASSYSILYLAYEQYF
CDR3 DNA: TGTGCCAGCAGTTACTCGATACTCTACTTGGCCTACGAGCAGTACTTC

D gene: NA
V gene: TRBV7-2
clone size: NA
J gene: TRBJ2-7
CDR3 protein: CASSLFPGAYEQYF
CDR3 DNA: TGTGCCAGCAGCTTATTCCCGGGAGCCTACGAGCAGTACTTC

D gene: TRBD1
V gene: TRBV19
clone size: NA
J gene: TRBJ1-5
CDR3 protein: CASRETGVSNQPQHF
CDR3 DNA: TGTGCCAGTAGGGAGACAGGGGTGAGCAATCAGCCCCAGCATTTT

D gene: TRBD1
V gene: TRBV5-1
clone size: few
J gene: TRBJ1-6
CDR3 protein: CASSLEGQGITLHF
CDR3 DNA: TGCGCCAGCAGCTTGGAGGGACAGGGGATCACCCTCCACTTT

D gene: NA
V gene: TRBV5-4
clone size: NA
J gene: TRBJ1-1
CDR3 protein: CASSLGAMLNTEAFF
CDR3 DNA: TGTGCCAGCAGCTTGGGTGCGATGCTGAACACTGAAGCTTTCTTT

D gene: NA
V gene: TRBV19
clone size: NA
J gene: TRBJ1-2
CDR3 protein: CASSIVSGNYGYTF
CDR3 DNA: TGTGCCAGTAGTATAGTCTCAGGGAACTATGGCTACACCTTC

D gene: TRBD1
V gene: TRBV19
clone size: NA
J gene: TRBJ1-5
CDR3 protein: CASSGQGAYSNQPQHF
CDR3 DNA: TGTGCCAGTAGTGGACAGGGGGCTTATAGCAATCAGCCCCAGCATTTT

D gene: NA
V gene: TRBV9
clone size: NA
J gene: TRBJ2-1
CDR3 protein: CASSVVVGPYNEQFF
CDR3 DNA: TGTGCCAGCAGCGTAGTGGTGGGACCGTACAATGAGCAGTTCTTC

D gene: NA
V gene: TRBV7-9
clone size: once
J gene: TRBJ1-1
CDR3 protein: CASSLGQNTEAFF
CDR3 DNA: TGTGCCAGCAGCTTAGGACAAAACACTGAAGCTTTCTTT

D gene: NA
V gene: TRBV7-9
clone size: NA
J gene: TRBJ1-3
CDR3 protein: CASSITSYTIYF
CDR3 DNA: TGTGCCAGCAGTATCACCAGTTACACCATATATTTT

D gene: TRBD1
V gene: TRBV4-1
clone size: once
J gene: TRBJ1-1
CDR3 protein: CASSQRNRGGTEAFF
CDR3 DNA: TGCGCCAGCAGCCAAAGAAACAGGGGTGGGACTGAAGCTTTCTTT

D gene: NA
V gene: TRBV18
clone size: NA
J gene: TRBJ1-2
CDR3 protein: CASSGEGGGDYGYTF
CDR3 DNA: TGTGCCAGCTCGGGGGAGGGAGGAGGCGACTATGGCTACACCTTC

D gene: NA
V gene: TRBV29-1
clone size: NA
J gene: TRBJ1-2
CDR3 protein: CSVARGRSNYGYTF
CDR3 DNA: TGCAGCGTTGCCCGAGGCAGGAGCAACTATGGCTACACCTTC

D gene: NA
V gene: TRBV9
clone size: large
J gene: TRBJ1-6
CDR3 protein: CASSTPGSGSPLHF
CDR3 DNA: TGTGCCAGCAGCACGCCAGGTTCAGGCTCACCCCTCCACTTT

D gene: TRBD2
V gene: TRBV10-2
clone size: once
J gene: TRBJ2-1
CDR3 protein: CASKMAGGHNEQFF
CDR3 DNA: TGCGCCAGCAAAATGGCGGGGGGGCACAATGAGCAGTTCTTC

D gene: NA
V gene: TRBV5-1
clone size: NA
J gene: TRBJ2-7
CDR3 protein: CASSLRGGPYEQYF
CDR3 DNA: TGCGCCAGCAGCTTGCGGGGTGGGCCATACGAGCAGTACTTC

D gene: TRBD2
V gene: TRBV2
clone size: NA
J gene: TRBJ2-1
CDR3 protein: CASNRGGEYNEQFF
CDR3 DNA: TGTGCCAGCAACCGCGGGGGAGAGTACAATGAGCAGTTCTTC

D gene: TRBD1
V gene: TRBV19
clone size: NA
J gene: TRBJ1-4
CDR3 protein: CASRRTGDEKLFF
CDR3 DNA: TGTGCCAGTAGAAGGACAGGGGACGAAAAACTGTTTTTT

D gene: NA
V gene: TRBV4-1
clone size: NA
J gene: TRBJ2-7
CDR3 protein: CASSQDNRIAVYEQYF
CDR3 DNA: TGCGCCAGCAGCCAAGATAATCGAATAGCGGTCTACGAGCAGTACTTC

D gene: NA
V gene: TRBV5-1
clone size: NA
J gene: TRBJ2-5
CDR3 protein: CASSLEYQETQYF
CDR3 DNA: TGCGCCAGCAGCTTGGAGTACCAAGAGACCCAGTACTTC

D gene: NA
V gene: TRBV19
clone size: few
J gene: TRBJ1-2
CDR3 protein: CASSTPLGGYTF
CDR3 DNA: TGTGCCAGTAGTACCCCCCTGGGTGGCTACACCTTC

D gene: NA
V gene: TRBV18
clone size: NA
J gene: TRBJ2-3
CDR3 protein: CASSPLDTQYF
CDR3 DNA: TGTGCCAGCTCACCCCTGGATACGCAGTATTTT

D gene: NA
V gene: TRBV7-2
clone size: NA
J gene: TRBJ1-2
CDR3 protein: CASSLRSEGIYTF
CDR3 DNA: TGTGCCAGCAGCTTACGGAGTGAGGGAATCTACACCTTC

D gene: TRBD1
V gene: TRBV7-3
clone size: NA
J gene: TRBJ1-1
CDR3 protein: CASSRQGDTEAFF
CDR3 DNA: TGTGCCAGCAGCCGACAGGGGGACACTGAAGCTTTCTTT

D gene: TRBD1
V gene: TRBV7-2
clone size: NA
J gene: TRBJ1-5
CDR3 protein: CASSQTGDSNQPQHF
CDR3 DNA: TGTGCCAGCAGCCAGACAGGGGATAGCAATCAGCCCCAGCATTTT

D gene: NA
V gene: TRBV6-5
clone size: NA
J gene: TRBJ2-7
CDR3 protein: CASSPLYYEQYF
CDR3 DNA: TGTGCCAGCAGTCCACTATACTACGAGCAGTACTTC

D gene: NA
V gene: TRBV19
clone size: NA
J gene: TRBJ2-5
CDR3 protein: CASRPRAQETQYF
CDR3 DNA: TGTGCCAGTAGGCCGCGGGCCCAAGAGACCCAGTACTTC

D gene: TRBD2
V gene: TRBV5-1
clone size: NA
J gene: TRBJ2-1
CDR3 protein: CASILAGGGDNEQFF
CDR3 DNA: TGCGCCAGCATACTAGCGGGAGGTGGGGACAATGAGCAGTTCTTC